These T cell receptor beta chains were read from a single sample in a study of beta chain features in type 1 diabetes. Only in-frame clones appear in the TCRdb table, and some are missing; sequencing was by immunoSEQ multiplex PCR. The table has about 360,000 clones, roughly 13% seen once. Sequences were obtained from naive CD4+ T cells from blood. These receptors were obtained from a man between 18 and 29 years old in good health. CDR3s include the opening cysteine and the closing phenylalanine or tryptophan. D genes are given only for firm matches. Expanded clones get a size class; other rows say once, few or many, or leave the size out.

j_call d_call clone_size v_call cdr3_nt cdr3_aa
TRBJ2-7 TRBD1 . TRBV7-2 TGTGCCAGCAGCTTCGGGACAGGGCGCTACGAGCAGTACTTC CASSFGTGRYEQYF
TRBJ2-6 TRBD2 . TRBV6-5 TGTGCCAGCAGCGGGCGGGGGGCTGAGGACGTCCTGACTTTC CASSGRGAEDVLTF
TRBJ2-7 TRBD1 . TRBV7-2 TGTGCCAGCAGCACCTGGGACAGCTCCTACGAGCAGTACTTC CASSTWDSSYEQYF
TRBJ2-7 TRBD2 . TRBV5-1 TGCGCCAGCAGCTTCTCTAGCGGGAGGCACTACGAGCAGTACTTC CASSFSSGRHYEQYF
TRBJ1-5 . . TRBV7-8 TGTGCCAGCACGCGCGGACAGAGTAGCAATCAGCCCCAGCATTTT CASTRGQSSNQPQHF
TRBJ1-1 . . TRBV6-5 TGTGCCAGCACGTGGGGGAGGAACGGAAACACTGAAGCTTTCTTT CASTWGRNGNTEAFF
TRBJ1-2 . . TRBV6-5 TGTGCCAGCAGTTCCATCTCCGGGTCCTCCCTCTATGGCTACACCTTC CASSSISGSSLYGYTF
TRBJ2-5 . . TRBV6-5 TGTGCCAGCAGTTACTCGACCCCCGGGAGAATCGAGACCCAGTACTTC CASSYSTPGRIETQYF
TRBJ2-7 TRBD1 few TRBV28 TGTGCCAGCAGGATACAGGGGGTCCCCTACGAGCAGTACTTC CASRIQGVPYEQYF
TRBJ2-3 TRBD2 few TRBV5-4 TGTGCCAGCAGCTTGGCACTAGCGGGAAACACAGATACGCAGTATTTT CASSLALAGNTDTQYF
TRBJ1-1 . . TRBV30 TGTGCCTGGAGTAGGAGGAACACTGAAGCTTTCTTT CAWSRRNTEAFF
TRBJ1-5 . . TRBV4-2 TGTGCCAGCAGCCAAGATACACAGGGAGGCAATCAGCCCCAGCATTTT CASSQDTQGGNQPQHF
TRBJ2-7 TRBD2 few TRBV5-6 TGTGCCAGCAGCTTGGTGAGCGGGAGACCCTACGAGCAGTACTTC CASSLVSGRPYEQYF
TRBJ2-1 TRBD2 few TRBV12-5 TGTGCTAGTGGTTTACCGGGACTAGCGGGTTTAGGTGAGCAGTTCTTC CASGLPGLAGLGEQFF